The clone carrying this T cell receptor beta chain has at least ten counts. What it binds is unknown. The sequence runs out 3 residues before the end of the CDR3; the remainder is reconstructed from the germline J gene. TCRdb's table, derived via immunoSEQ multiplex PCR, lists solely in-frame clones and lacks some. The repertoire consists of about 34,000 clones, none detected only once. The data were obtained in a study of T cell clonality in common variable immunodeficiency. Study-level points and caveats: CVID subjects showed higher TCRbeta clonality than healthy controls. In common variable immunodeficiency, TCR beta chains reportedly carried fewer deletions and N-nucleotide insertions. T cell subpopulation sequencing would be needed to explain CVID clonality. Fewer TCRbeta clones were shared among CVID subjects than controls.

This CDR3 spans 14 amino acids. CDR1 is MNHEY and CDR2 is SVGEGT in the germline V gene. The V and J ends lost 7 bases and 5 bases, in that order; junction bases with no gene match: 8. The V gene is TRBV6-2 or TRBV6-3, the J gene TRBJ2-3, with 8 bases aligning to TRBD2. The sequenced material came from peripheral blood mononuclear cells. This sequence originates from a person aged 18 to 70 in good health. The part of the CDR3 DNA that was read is TGTGCCAGCACCCCGGGGGGGGCGGTAGATACG. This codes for CASTPGGAVDT. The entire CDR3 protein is CASTPGGAVDTQYF.